The 16 T cell receptor beta chains listed next were all sequenced from one sample in a study of cytomegalovirus exposure and HLA in healthy donors. PCR used 60 Vbeta primers and 13 Jbeta primers. The table came from immunoSEQ multiplex PCR; TCRdb's copy has only in-frame clones and leaves some out. The table lists under 100,000 clones, around 79% of them singletons. The sample consisted of PBMCs. Receptors originate from a human donor in good health.

This clone appeared once. The chain employs TRBV27 and TRBJ2-2; D gene ambiguous. Germline V gene data show CDR1 as MNHEY and CDR2 as SMNVEV (reference sequence). V lost 2 bases, J lost 4 bases, and 11 bases lay in between. CDR3 length: 15 residues. DNA for the CDR3: TGTGCCAGCAGTTTACGGTCCGGTGTCACCGGGGAGCTGTTTTTT. Amino acid sequence: CASSLRSGVTGELFF.

The CDR3 DNA reads as TGTGCCAGCAGTGTAACAGGGTTTGGCTACACCTTC. Its translation: CASSVTGFGYTF. The chain employs TRBV25-1 and TRBJ1-2; maybe TRBD1 (6 bases). Germline CDR1 reads MGHDK; CDR2 reads SYGVNS. CDR3 size: 12 residues. With 4 bases removed from V and 7 bases from J, the gap between germline ends came to 10 bases.

The rearrangement links TRBV7-2 to TRBJ2-3; D remains unclear. The germline V gene encodes CDR1 SGHTA and CDR2 FQGNSA. The CDR3 consists of 12 residues. V was shortened by 6 bases and J by 2 bases, with 6 bases between the two germline ends. The CDR3 DNA reads TGTGCCAGCAGTCCAGACACAGATACGCAGTATTTT. Protein sequence: CASSPDTDTQYF.

The V call is TRBV6-5, the J call TRBJ1-2; D is uncertain. With 0 bases removed from V and 8 bases from J, the gap between germline ends came to 13 bases. The CDR3 has 14 residues. Germline CDR1 and CDR2: MNHEY and SVGAGI. In DNA form, the CDR3 reads TGTGCCAGCAGTTACTCGGGCGGGTCTGCGGGCTACACCTTC. Translated: CASSYSGGSAGYTF.

The chain carries TRBV7-8 and TRBJ1-1, with D maybe TRBD1 (6 bases). CDR3 length: 15 residues. V lost 9 bases, J lost 5 bases, and 22 bases lay in between. CDR1 is SGHVS, CDR2 FQNEAQ, per germline. CDR3 region: CASSPALGGRTEAFF. CDR3 bases: TGTGCCAGTTCGCCGGCTTTGGGGGGGCGAACTGAAGCTTTCTTT.

V usage is TRBV7-2 and J usage is TRBJ2-7; TRBD1 matches 7 bases. CDR1 SGHTA and CDR2 FQGNSA come from the germline V gene. V shed 2 bases, J shed 2 bases, and the junction held 6 bases outside the gene matches. The CDR3 totals 15 residues. The CDR3 protein is CASSLQGEITYEQYF. Written as DNA, the CDR3 is TGTGCCAGCAGCTTACAGGGGGAGATCACCTACGAGCAGTACTTC.

This clone was observed once. This rearrangement joins TRBV7-9 to TRBJ1-2; no definite D call. The ends were cut back, 4 bases at V and 5 bases at J, with 8 bases in the middle. Looked up from germline, CDR1 is SEHNR and CDR2 is FQNEAQ (reference sequence). This CDR3 contains 12 residues. The CDR3 here is CASSSSRYGYTF. The CDR3 DNA reads TGTGCCAGCAGCTCTTCCCGGTATGGCTACACCTTC.

This clone was seen a single time. The chain recombines TRBV4-1 with TRBJ2-1; tentatively, D is TRBD1 (6 bases). Trimming pared 1 base from V and 2 bases from J, leaving 15 bases between. This CDR3 comprises 17 residues. In germline, CDR1 is MGHRA, CDR2 YSYEKL. The CDR3, as DNA: TGCGCCAGCAGCCAAGCGGGACACTCCAGCCCCTACAATGAGCAGTTCTTC. Encoded protein: CASSQAGHSSPYNEQFF.

The chain uses TRBV5-6 and TRBJ1-2; a weak D match, TRBD1 (6 bases). CDR1 and CDR2 (germline): SGHDT, YYEEEE. The CDR3 consists of 15 residues. The V end lost 4 bases, the J end lost 7 bases, and 20 bases lay between the germline ends. The CDR3 coding sequence is TGTGCCAGCAGCCCCTTGGACAGCCTTTTAAGTGGCTACACCTTC. Protein product: CASSPLDSLLSGYTF.

The table lists this clone with a few counts. The chain has TRBV5-6 and TRBJ1-2; tentatively, D is TRBD1 (5 bases). Germline CDR1 is SGHDT and CDR2 is YYEEEE. The CDR3 loop spans 15 amino acids. V dropped 0 bases and J dropped 8 bases, with 17 bases sitting between them. CDR3 region: CASSLALREAAGYTF. The CDR3 coding sequence is TGTGCCAGCAGCTTGGCCCTCAGGGAGGCGGCCGGCTACACCTTC.

The rearrangement links TRBV5-4 to TRBJ1-1; no clear D. Trimming pared 1 base from V and 1 base from J, leaving 8 bases between. The CDR3 consists of 14 residues. Looked up from germline, CDR1 is SGHNT and CDR2 is YYREEE (reference sequence). CDR3 nucleotide sequence: TGTGCCAGCAGCTTGATCGGTGCGAACACTGAAGCTTTCTTT. Protein: CASSLIGANTEAFF.

V gene TRBV2 combines with J gene TRBJ2-3, with 8 bases identical to TRBD2. V lost 9 bases to trimming and J lost 3 bases; unmatched junction nucleotides: 8. CDR1 SNHLY and CDR2 FYNNEI come from the germline V gene. The CDR3 contains 14 residues. CDR3 sequence reads: CASLSGGGTDTQYF. The CDR3 DNA reads TGTGCCAGTCTAAGCGGGGGAGGGACAGATACGCAGTATTTT.

The chain links TRBV5-1 to TRBJ2-7; TRBD1 agrees at 11 bases. The CDR3 has 14 residues. V lost 4 bases, J lost 7 bases, and 7 bases stayed unmatched. The germline V gene has CDR1 SGHRS and CDR2 YFSETQ. The DNA of the CDR3 is TGCGCCAGCAGCACCGTTGGGACAGGGGGGGAGCAGTACTTC. It codes for CASSTVGTGGEQYF.

This rearrangement joins TRBV5-4 to TRBJ2-2, with TRBD1 as a possible D gene (5 bases). CDR3 length: 14 amino acids. Germline V gene data show CDR1 as SGHNT and CDR2 as YYREEE (reference sequence). Trimming pared 3 bases from V and 5 bases from J, leaving 11 bases between. This CDR3 is CASSSYRRTGELFF. The CDR3 DNA is TGTGCCAGCAGCTCTTACAGGAGAACCGGGGAGCTGTTTTTT. The variable domain in full, with the rest retrieved from reference TRBV5-4 and TRBJ2-2, is ETGVTQSPTHLIKTRGQQVTLRCSSQSGHNTVSWYQQALGQGPQFIFQYYREEENGRGNFPPRFSGLQFPNYSSELNVNALELDDSALYLCASSSYRRTGELFFGEGSRLTVL.

Regarding this clone: Relative to the germline gene, one junction end is altered; a read error may explain this. CDR3 in DNA: TGCAGTGCCCTGCTAGCGGGGCCCCAATACTTC. Its protein product is CSALLAGPQYF. The rearrangement joins TRBV20-1 to TRBJ2-5; TRBD2 matches at 9 bases. CDR3 length: 11 residues. Germline V lookup: CDR1 DFQATT, CDR2 SNEGSKA (reference sequence).

The CDR3 coding sequence is TGTGCCTGGAGTGTAATGGCGGGGAAACCCCAAGAGACCCAGTACTTC. This translates into CAWSVMAGKPQETQYF. The chain has TRBV30 and TRBJ2-5; tentative D call: TRBD2 (6 bases). The CDR3 totals 16 residues. Germline CDR1 and CDR2: GTSNPN and SVGIG (reference sequence). V was trimmed by 0 bases and J by 1 base, leaving 15 bases between them.